The T cell receptor (beta chain) under discussion was sequenced for a study of cytomegalovirus exposure and HLA in healthy donors. Clones were sequenced by immunoSEQ multiplex PCR, and TCRdb holds only the in-frame ones, with some missing. The data contain roughly 60,000 clones, 90% to 95% of them singletons. The V gene's germline CDR1 is SGDLS and CDR2 YYNGEE. V shed 0 bases and J shed 3 bases, with 6 bases lying between them. The CDR3 is 13 residues long. The chain recombines TRBV9 with TRBJ1-1, with a weak D call TRBD1 (5 bases). The sample consisted of PBMCs. The receptor comes from a woman under 30 in good health and CMV-seronegative. CDR3 residues: CASSVEGDTEAFF. The CDR3 region has the DNA TGTGCCAGCAGCGTAGAAGGGGACACTGAAGCTTTCTTT. Full variable domain (rest looked up from reference TRBV9 and TRBJ1-1): DSGVTQTPKHLITATGQRVTLRCSPRSGDLSVYWYQQSLDQGLQFLIQYYNGEERAKGNILERFSAQQFPDLHSELNLSSLELGDSALYFCASSVEGDTEAFFGQGTRLTVV.